The T cell receptor (beta chain) described here comes from a study of T-cell memory formation after mild COVID-19. Notes on the study in general: Clones that contracted clustered mainly in CM and EM if CD4+ and in EMRA if CD8+. Confirmation was lacking for SARS-CoV-2 specificity of second-wave clones that peaked on day 37. Cross-reactive memory appears to have joined, as suggested by some responding clones showing up in pre-infection memory.

For this clonotype: The antigen is not known.

TCR alpha and TCR beta cDNA libraries with sample barcodes and UMIs came from 5'RACE using constant-segment primers. TCRdb reprocessed the 5' RACE reads with MiXCR, giving one entry per CDR3 protein. The sample lists tens of thousands of distinct CDR3 sequences, approximately 6.6% seen once, with more than 1.3% in the top ten. V shed 6 bases and J shed 0 bases, with 11 bases lying between them. The CDR3 consists of 14 residues. This receptor was taken from a man in his late teens or twenties who had mild COVID-19 (a few samples of this study predate the infection). Cell type and time point are not known. The chain links TRBV12-3 or TRBV12-4 to TRBJ1-1; D unclear. Sequencing used PBMCs or a T cell subset sorted from them (not recorded which). The CDR3 nucleotides are TGTGCCAGCAGCTTGGATCAGATGAACACTGAAGCTTTCTTT. Translation: CASSLDQMNTEAFF.